Listed below are T cell receptor beta chains from one sample, sequenced in a study of T cell responses to AZD1222 COVID-19 vaccine. Profiling relied on immunoSEQ multiplex PCR, and the TCRdb table lists in-frame clones only, not all of them. The sample lists roughly 130,000 clones, around 91% occurring once. The specimen comprised peripheral blood, sampled on day 0 of AZD1222 vaccination. These receptors were collected from an adult in good health. Both conserved end residues are part of each CDR3. The size entry is marked missing in some rows and otherwise reads once, few, many or a size class.

V,length,size,CDR3
TRBV15,13,-,CATSWRSNYGYTF
TRBV5-6,13,-,CASSLGGNTEAFF
TRBV4-1,14,few,CASSQAGAGYEQYF
TRBV19,17,-,CASSIDRTASTNEKLFF
TRBV7-8,13,-,CASSRAGQETQYF
TRBV5-1,15,-,CASSLRGMSTDTQYF
TRBV4-1,22,-,CASSQPLGRPGTSGYSTDTQYF
TRBV3-1/TRBV3-2,12,few,CASSPSTGEAFF
TRBV5-6,15,-,CASSLLGTGADTQYF
TRBV24-1,18,-,CATFVSVSGTGVSGELFF
TRBV10-3,13,-,CAISQGAHTEAFF
TRBV4-3,15,-,CASSQDGSGDSPLHF
TRBV12-3/TRBV12-4,13,-,CASSLGGITEAFF
TRBV21-1,19,once,CASSKATSGGTTNTGELFF
TRBV19,16,-,CASSPPEGGPGNTIYF
TRBV6-2/TRBV6-3,17,-,CASSYAVGSVENQPQHF
TRBV4-3,12,-,CASSRVQGEQYF
TRBV5-1,13,-,CASSGRNYNEQFF
TRBV21-1,13,-,CASSQTGVGTQYF
TRBV19,16,-,CASFGKDRPWGYGYTF
TRBV7-6,13,-,CASSRRENTEAFF
TRBV29-1,13,-,CSVDEGRNTEAFF
TRBV15,11,few,CATSNWGEAFF
TRBV5-4,16,-,CASSKRTSGAGDTQYF
TRBV15,15,-,CATSWETGNGEKLFF
TRBV27,14,-,CASSLSWGFGELFF
TRBV30,16,-,CAWSVYGATSTDTQYF
TRBV28,15,-,CASSPPKQGRNGYTF
TRBV11-2,15,-,CASSLAGTHTGEQFF
TRBV28,13,-,CASSFWDLNEQYF
TRBV10-3,14,-,CAIRRLEKPGEQFF
TRBV2,12,-,CASGSSGNTIYF
TRBV4-1,13,-,CASSPSIGPPQHF
TRBV25-1,13,-,CASSDWGDQPQHF
TRBV4-2,16,-,CASSQGVGGGKNGYTF
TRBV5-4,16,-,CASSLAAGQRQETQYF
TRBV5-1,13,-,CASSAQDIYEQYF
TRBV19,15,-,CASSAGQGYSYEQYF
TRBV5-1,19,once,CASSLDSRANTAGANVLTF
TRBV28,13,-,CASSLVPEVPLHF
TRBV28,13,-,CASSHQGSTEAFF
TRBV5-5,14,-,CASSSMGLLGEQYF
TRBV18,16,-,CASSPENGFSYNEQFF
TRBV18,17,-,CASSPSLVQGRHTEAFF
TRBV7-2,15,-,CASSLEAGGRYEQFF
TRBV7-6,13,-,CASSLAGNSPLHF
TRBV30,16,-,CAWSVPSWRDSYEQYF
TRBV28,17,-,CASIAGPSRTRTYEQYF
TRBV27,15,-,CASSLSNSGAYEQYF
TRBV18,14,-,CASSPRQANQPQHF
TRBV6-5,14,-,CAYRTGGHTGELFF
TRBV29-1,10,-,CSVENVEAFF
TRBV7-3,15,-,CASSPYGAGANVLTF
TRBV6-5,15,-,CASSPQGRRNQPQHF